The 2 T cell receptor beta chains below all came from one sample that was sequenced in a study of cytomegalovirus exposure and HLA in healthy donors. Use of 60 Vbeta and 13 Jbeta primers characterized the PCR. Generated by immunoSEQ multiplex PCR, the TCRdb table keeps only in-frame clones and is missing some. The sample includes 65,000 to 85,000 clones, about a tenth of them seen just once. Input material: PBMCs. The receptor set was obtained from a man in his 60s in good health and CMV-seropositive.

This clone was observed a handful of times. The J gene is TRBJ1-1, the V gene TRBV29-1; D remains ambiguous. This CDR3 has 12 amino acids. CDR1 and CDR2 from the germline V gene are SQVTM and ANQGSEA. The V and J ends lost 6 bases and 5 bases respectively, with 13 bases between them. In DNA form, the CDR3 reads TGCAGCGTCAACCCCGCGGCGACTGAAGCTTTCTTT. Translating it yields CSVNPAATEAFF.

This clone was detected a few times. CDR3 DNA: TGTGCCAGTAGTACACAGGCACGGAACACTGAAGCTTTCTTT. Its translation is CASSTQARNTEAFF. The chain carries TRBV19 and TRBJ1-1; D possibly corresponds to TRBD1 (5 bases). Trimming left V 4 bases short and J 1 base short, with 10 bases between. The CDR3 contains 14 residues. From germline, CDR1 is LNHDA and CDR2 SQIVND (reference sequence).